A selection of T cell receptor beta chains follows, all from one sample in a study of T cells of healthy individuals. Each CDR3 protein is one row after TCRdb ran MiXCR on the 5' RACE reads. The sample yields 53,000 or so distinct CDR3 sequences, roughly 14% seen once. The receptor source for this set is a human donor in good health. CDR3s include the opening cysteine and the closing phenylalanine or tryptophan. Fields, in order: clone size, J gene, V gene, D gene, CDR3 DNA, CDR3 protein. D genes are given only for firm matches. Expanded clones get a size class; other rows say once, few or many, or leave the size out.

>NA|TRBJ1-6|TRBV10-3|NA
TGTGCCATCAGTGGGCATGATAATTCACCCCTCCACTTT
CAISGHDNSPLHF
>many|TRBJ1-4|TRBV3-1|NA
TGTGCCAGCAGCCAGCGGGAGGGCGGGTGGCCAACTAATGAAAAACTGTTTTTT
CASSQREGGWPTNEKLFF
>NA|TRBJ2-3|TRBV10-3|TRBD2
TGTGCCATCAGGGTTACTAGCGGGGGAGGTGCAGATACGCAGTATTTT
CAIRVTSGGGADTQYF
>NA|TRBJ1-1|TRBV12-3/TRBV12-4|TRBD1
TGTGCCAGCAGTCTTACAGGGGCCACTGAAGCTTTCTTT
CASSLTGATEAFF
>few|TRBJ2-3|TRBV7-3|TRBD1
TGTGCCAGCAGCCAAACCCCGGACAGGGAAGATACGCAGTATTTT
CASSQTPDREDTQYF
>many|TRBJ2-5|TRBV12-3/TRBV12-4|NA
TGTGCCAGCACCCCCCGGGGCCTGGGGGAGACCCAGTACTTC
CASTPRGLGETQYF
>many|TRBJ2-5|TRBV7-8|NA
TGTGCCAGCAGCTCCACCCAGGGGCCAGGGCGAATGTACCAAGAGACCCAGTACTTC
CASSSTQGPGRMYQETQYF
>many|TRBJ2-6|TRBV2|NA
TGTGCCAGCGAGGGCAGGGGATACGGGGCCAACGTCCTGACTTTC
CASEGRGYGANVLTF
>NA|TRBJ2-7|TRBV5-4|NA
TGTGCCAGCAGCTTGGCTGAGGGAGCCTACGAGCAGTACTTC
CASSLAEGAYEQYF
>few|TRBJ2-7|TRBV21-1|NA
TGTGCCAGCAGCCGAAGGTCAGGCGGGAGCCTGTCCTACGAGCAGTACTTC
CASSRRSGGSLSYEQYF
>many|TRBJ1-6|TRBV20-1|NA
TGCAGTGCTAGACCCACCACTCAGGGGAGGGGTTCACCCCTCCACTTT
CSARPTTQGRGSPLHF
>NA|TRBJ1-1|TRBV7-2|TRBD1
TGTGCCAGCAGCCAAGCAAACAAGGACAGGGGGCGAGGAGCTTTCTTT
CASSQANKDRGRGAFF
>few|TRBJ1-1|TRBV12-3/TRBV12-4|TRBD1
TGTGCCAGCAGTCACCGGACAGGGAACCGGGACACTGAAGCTTTCTTT
CASSHRTGNRDTEAFF
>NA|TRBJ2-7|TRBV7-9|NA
TGTGCCAGCAGCCTTTCCCCGGTTGGGGGTCAATCCTACGAGCAGTACTTC
CASSLSPVGGQSYEQYF
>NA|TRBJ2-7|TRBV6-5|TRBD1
TGTGCCAGCAGTAGAATCGCCGGGACAGAGTCCTACGAGCAGTACTTC
CASSRIAGTESYEQYF
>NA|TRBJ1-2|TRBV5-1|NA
TGCGCCAGCCGATCCGAAACTTCCTATGGCTACACCTTC
CASRSETSYGYTF
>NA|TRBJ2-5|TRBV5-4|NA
TGTGCCAGCAGCGCGGGTGGGGAGTTGAGAGAGACCCAGTACTTC
CASSAGGELRETQYF
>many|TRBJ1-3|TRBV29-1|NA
TGCAGCGTTTCTACAGGTATCTCTGGAAACACCATATATTTT
CSVSTGISGNTIYF
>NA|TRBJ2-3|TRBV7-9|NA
TGTGCCAGCAGCTCCCCACGGGTTGGGACCTACAGCACAGATACGCAGTATTTT
CASSSPRVGTYSTDTQYF
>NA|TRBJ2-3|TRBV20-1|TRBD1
TGCAGTGCTAGAGCTAGGGACAGGGGGGGGGGAGATACGCAGTATTTT
CSARARDRGGGDTQYF
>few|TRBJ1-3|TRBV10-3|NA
TGTGCCATCAGTGAGTCGATCAGGGCTGGAAACACCATATATTTT
CAISESIRAGNTIYF
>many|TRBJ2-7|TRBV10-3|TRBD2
TGTGCCATCAGTGAGTCTGGACTAGCGGGGTCCGAGCAGTACTTC
CAISESGLAGSEQYF
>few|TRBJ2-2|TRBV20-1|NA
TGCAGTGCTAAGGGGTACACCGGGGAGCTGTTTTTT
CSAKGYTGELFF
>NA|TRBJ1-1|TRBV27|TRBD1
TGTGCCAGCTCCCAGGACAGGCTAAGAGCTTTCTTT
CASSQDRLRAFF
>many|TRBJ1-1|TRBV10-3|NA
TGTGCCATCAGTGAGTCGAAAGGGGAGAACACTGAAGCTTTCTTT
CAISESKGENTEAFF
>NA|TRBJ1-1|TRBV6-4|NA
TGTGCCAGCAGTCGGACAGCTGGGGTCCCTGAAGCTTTCTTT
CASSRTAGVPEAFF
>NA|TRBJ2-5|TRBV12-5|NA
TGTGCTAGTGCGCGAGGAGGGGCCGGTGAGGAGACCCAGTACTTC
CASARGGAGEETQYF
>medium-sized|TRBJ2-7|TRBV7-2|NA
TGTGCCAGCAGCTTAGCCGGACCTTTTGGGGAGCAGTACTTC
CASSLAGPFGEQYF
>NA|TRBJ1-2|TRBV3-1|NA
TGTGCCAGCAGCCAAGAGGCGGCGCCTGCGAACGGCTACACCTTC
CASSQEAAPANGYTF
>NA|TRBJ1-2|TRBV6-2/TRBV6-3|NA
TGTGCCAGCAGTCCCACCGGGACGAGTGGCTACACCTTC
CASSPTGTSGYTF
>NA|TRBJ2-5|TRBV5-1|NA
TGCGCCAGCAGCCCGGGACGGGGTGGAGAGACCCAGTACTTC
CASSPGRGGETQYF
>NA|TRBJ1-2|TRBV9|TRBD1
TGTGCCAGCAGCGCCCTGGGACAGGGGGCTTACGGCTACACCTTC
CASSALGQGAYGYTF
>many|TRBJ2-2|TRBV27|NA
TGTGCCAGCAGTTTAGCATTGGGCGTCGCGAACACCGGGGAGCTGTTTTTT
CASSLALGVANTGELFF
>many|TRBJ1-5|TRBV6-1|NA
TGTGCCAGCAGTGATTATCCCTCTAAGCCCCAGCATTTT
CASSDYPSKPQHF
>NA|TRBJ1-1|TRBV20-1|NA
TGCAGTGCTAGCGGGATTAGACCCTCCGATACAATACAGAACACTGAAGCTTTCTTT
CSASGIRPSDTIQNTEAFF
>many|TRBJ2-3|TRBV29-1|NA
TGCAGCGTTGAAGATCTACCCAGAAGCACAGATACGCAGTATTTT
CSVEDLPRSTDTQYF
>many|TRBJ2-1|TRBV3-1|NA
TGTGCCAGCAGCCAAGAAACGGGGGGCGTATCCTACAATGAGCAGTTCTTC
CASSQETGGVSYNEQFF
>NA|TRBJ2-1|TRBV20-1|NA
TGCAGTGCTAGTAGGGCCCTTGGTGAGCAGTTCTTC
CSASRALGEQFF
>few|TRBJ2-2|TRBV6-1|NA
TGTGCCAGCAGTGAGGGGGGCGGGAACACCGGGGAGCTGTTTTTT
CASSEGGGNTGELFF
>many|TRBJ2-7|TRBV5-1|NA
TGCGCCAGCAGCAGAGGAGGTGGGCAGGGCAGCAACGAGCAGTACTTC
CASSRGGGQGSNEQYF
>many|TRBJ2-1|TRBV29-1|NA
TGCAGCGTAGGTTCGCGGCAGTACAATGAGCAGTTCTTC
CSVGSRQYNEQFF
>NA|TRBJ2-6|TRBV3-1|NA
TGTGCCAGCAGCCCTCAGCCCTCTGGGGCCAACGTCCTGACTTTC
CASSPQPSGANVLTF
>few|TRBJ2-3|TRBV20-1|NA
TGCAGTGCTGAGCCCACCTACTCCACAGATACGCAGTATTTT
CSAEPTYSTDTQYF
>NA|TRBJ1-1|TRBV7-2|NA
TGTGCCAGCAGCTTAAGTGTTCAACTGGGGGCTGAAGCTTTCTTT
CASSLSVQLGAEAFF
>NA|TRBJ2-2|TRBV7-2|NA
TGTGCCAGCAGCCCCGGGGTTCGGTCGAACACCGGGGAGCTGTTTTTT
CASSPGVRSNTGELFF
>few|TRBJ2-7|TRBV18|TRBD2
TGTGCCAGCTCCTACCAGGAAGCGGGAGCGTACCAAAGCTCCTACGAGCAGTACTTC
CASSYQEAGAYQSSYEQYF
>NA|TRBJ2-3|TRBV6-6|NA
TGTGCCAGCAGTTACCCGTCGAGGGGGGCCTCTAGCACAGATACGCAGTATTTT
CASSYPSRGASSTDTQYF
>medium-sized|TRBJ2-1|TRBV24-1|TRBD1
TGTGCCACCAGTGACCCGTCCGGGACAGGGGGAAATGAGCAGTTCTTC
CATSDPSGTGGNEQFF
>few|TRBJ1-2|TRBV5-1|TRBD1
TGCGCCAGCAGCTTAGGGCAGGGGGATAACTATGGCTACACCTTC
CASSLGQGDNYGYTF
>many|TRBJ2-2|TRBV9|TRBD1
TGTGCCAGCAGCGTAGTCAGTAAAGAGACAGGGCGCACCGGGGAGCTGTTTTTT
CASSVVSKETGRTGELFF
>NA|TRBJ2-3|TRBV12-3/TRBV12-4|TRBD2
TGTGCCAGCAGTTTAGTTACCTGGACTAGCGGGAGTCATACGCAGTATTTT
CASSLVTWTSGSHTQYF
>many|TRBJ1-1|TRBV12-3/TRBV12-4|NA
TGTGCCAGCAGACCCGGCCGGGACGCCTATGAAGCTTTCTTT
CASRPGRDAYEAFF